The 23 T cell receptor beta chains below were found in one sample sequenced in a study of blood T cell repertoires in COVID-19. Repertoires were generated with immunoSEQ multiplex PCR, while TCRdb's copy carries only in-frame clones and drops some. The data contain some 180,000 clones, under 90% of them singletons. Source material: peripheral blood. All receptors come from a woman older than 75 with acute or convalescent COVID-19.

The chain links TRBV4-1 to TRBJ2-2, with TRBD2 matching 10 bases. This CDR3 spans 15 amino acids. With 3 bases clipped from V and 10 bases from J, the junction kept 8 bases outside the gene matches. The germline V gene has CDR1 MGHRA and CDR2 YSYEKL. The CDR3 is CASSHGLAESEELFF. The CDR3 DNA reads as TGCGCCAGCAGCCACGGACTAGCGGAGTCGGAGGAGCTGTTTTTT.

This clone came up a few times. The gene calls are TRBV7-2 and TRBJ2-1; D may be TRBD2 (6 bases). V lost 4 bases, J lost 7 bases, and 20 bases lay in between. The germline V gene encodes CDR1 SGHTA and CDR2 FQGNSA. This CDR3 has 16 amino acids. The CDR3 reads CASSSGTGLKLNEQFF. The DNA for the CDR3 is TGTGCCAGCAGCTCGGGAACGGGACTGAAGCTTAATGAGCAGTTCTTC.

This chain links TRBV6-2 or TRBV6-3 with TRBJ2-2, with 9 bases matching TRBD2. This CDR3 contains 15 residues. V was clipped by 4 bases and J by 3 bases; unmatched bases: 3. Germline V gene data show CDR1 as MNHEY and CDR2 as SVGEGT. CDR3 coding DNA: TGTGCCAGCAGTTTGGGACTAGCCTACACCGGGGAGCTGTTTTTT. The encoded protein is CASSLGLAYTGELFF.

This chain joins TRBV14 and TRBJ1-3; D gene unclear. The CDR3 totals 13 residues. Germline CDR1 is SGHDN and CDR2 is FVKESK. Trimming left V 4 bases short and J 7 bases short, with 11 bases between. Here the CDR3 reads CASSPSRSNTIYF. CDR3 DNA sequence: TGTGCCAGCAGCCCGTCGAGGTCCAACACCATATATTTT.

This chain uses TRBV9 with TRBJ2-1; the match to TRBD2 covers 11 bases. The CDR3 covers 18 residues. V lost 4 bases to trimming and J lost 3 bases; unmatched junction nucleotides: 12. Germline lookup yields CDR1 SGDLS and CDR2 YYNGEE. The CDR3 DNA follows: TGTGCCAGCAGCCCCCACCTCCTACTAGCGGGGGACTACAATGAGCAGTTCTTC. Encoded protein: CASSPHLLLAGDYNEQFF.

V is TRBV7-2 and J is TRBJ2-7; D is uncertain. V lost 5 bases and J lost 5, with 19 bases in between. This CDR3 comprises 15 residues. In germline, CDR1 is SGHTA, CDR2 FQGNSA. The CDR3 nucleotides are TGTGCCAGCAGCACGTCGGGTACCCTAATCCACGAGCAGTACTTC. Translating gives CASSTSGTLIHEQYF. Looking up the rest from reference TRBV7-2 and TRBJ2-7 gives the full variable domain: GAGVSQSPSNKVTEKGKDVELRCDPISGHTALYWYRQSLGQGLEFLIYFQGNSAPDKSGLPSDRFSAERTGGSVSTLTIQRTQQEDSAVYLCASSTSGTLIHEQYFGPGTRLTVT.

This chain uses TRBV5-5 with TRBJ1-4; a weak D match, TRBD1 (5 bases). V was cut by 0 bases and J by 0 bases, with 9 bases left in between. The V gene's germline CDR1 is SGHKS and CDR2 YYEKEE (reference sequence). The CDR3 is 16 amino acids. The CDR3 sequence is CASSLGGGATNEKLFF. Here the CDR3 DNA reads TGTGCCAGCAGCTTGGGGGGCGGAGCAACTAATGAAAAACTGTTTTTT. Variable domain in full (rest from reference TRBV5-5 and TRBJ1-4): DAGVTQSPTHLIKTRGQQVTLRCSPISGHKSVSWYQQVLGQGPQFIFQYYEKEERGRGNFPDRFSARQFPNYSSELNVNALLLGDSALYLCASSLGGGATNEKLFFGSGTQLSVL.

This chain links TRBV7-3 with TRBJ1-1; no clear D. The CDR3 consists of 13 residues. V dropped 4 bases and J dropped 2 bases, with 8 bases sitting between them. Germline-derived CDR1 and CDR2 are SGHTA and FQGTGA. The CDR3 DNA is TGTGCCAGCAGCTCTCAGCGTAACACTGAAGCTTTCTTT. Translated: CASSSQRNTEAFF. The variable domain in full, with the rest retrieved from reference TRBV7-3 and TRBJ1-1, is GAGVSQTPSNKVTEKGKYVELRCDPISGHTALYWYRQSLGQGPEFLIYFQGTGAADDSGLPNDRFFAVRPEGSVSTLKIQRTERGDSAVYLCASSSQRNTEAFFGQGTRLTVV.

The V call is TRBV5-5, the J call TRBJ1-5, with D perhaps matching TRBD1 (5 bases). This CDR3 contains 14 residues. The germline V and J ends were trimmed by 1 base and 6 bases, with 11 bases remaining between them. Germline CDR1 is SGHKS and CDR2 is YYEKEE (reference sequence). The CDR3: CASSLQGLGQPQHF. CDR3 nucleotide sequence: TGTGCCAGCAGCTTGCAGGGACTCGGTCAGCCCCAGCATTTT.

The chain's CDR3 is CASSLIASVNYGYTF. CDR3 coding DNA: TGTGCCAGCAGCTTAATAGCATCGGTTAACTATGGCTACACCTTC. The chain uses TRBV6-2 or TRBV6-3 and TRBJ1-2; D ambiguous. CDR1 is MNHEY and CDR2 is SVGEGT in the germline V gene. Trimming removed 6 bases from V and 1 base from J, with 15 bases in between. The CDR3 spans 15 residues.

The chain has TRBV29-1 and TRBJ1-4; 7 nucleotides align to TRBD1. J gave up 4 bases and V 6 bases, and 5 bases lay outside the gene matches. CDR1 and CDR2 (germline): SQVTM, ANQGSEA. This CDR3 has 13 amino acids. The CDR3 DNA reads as TGCAGCGTGACAGGGCCCCTTAATGAAAAACTGTTTTTT. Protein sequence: CSVTGPLNEKLFF.

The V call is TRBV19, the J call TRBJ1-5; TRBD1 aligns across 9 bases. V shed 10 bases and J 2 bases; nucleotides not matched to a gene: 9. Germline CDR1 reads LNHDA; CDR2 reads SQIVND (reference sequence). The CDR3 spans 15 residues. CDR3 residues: CATSDRGEGNQPQHF. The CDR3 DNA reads TGTGCCACCTCGGACAGGGGAGAGGGCAATCAGCCCCAGCATTTT.

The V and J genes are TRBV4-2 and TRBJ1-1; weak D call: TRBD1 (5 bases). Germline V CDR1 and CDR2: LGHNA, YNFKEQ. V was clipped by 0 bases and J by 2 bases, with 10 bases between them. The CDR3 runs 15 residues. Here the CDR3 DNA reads TGTGCCAGCAGCCAAGAGCCCACAGGTAACACTGAAGCTTTCTTT. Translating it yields CASSQEPTGNTEAFF.

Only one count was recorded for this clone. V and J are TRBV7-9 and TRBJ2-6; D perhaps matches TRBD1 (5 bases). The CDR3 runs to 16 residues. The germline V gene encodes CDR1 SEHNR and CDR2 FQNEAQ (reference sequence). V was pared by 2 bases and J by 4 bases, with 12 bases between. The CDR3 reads CASSLRGLEGANVLTF. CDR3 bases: TGTGCCAGCAGCTTAAGGGGCTTGGAAGGGGCCAACGTCCTGACTTTC.

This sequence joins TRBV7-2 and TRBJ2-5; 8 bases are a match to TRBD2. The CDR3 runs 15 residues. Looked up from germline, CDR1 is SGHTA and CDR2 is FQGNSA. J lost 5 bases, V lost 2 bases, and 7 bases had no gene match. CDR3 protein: CASSLNGGAWETQYF. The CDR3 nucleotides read TGTGCCAGCAGCTTAAACGGGGGGGCTTGGGAGACCCAGTACTTC.

The CDR3 spells CASSVKTSNNEQFF. CDR3 DNA: TGTGCCAGCAGCGTAAAGACTAGCAACAATGAGCAGTTCTTC. The rearrangement links TRBV9 to TRBJ2-1, with 7 bases fitting TRBD2. The CDR3 loop spans 14 amino acids. The J segment lost 5 bases and the V segment lost 1 base, leaving 3 bases of the junction unmatched. Germline CDR1 reads SGDLS; CDR2 reads YYNGEE.

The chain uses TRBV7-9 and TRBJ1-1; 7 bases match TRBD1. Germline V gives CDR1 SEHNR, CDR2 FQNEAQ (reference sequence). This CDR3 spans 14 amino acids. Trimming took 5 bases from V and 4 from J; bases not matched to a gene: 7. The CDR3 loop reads CASSNQQGTTEAFF. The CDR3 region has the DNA TGTGCCAGCAGCAACCAACAGGGGACCACTGAAGCTTTCTTT.

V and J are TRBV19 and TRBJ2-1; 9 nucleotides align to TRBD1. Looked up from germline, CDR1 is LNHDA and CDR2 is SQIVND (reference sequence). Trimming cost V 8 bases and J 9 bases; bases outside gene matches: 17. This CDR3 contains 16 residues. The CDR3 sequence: CASLGTGTGKRSEQFF. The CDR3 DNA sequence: TGTGCCAGTCTTGGGACCGGGACAGGGAAGAGGAGTGAGCAGTTCTTC. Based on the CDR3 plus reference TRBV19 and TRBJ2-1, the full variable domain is DGGITQSPKYLFRKEGQNVTLSCEQNLNHDAMYWYRQDPGQGLRLIYYSQIVNDFQKGDIAEGYSVSREKKESFPLTVTSAQKNPTAFYLCASLGTGTGKRSEQFFGPGTRLTVL.

CDR3 nucleotides: TGTGCCAGTAGTAAGGGGTCCTCTGAAAAACTGTTTTTT. Encoded protein: CASSKGSSEKLFF. The chain combines TRBV19 with TRBJ1-4; D possibly corresponds to TRBD1 (5 bases). In germline, CDR1 is LNHDA, CDR2 SQIVND (reference sequence). The CDR3 runs 13 residues. The V end was cut by 4 bases, the J end by 7 bases, with 10 bases between.

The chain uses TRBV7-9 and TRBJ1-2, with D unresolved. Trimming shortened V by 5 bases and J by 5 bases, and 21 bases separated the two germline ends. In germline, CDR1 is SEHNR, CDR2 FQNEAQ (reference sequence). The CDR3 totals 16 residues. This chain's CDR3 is CASSPLTPAKFYGYTF. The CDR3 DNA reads TGTGCCAGCAGCCCACTAACACCCGCGAAGTTTTATGGCTACACCTTC. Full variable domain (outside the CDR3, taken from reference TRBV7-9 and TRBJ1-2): DTGVSQNPRHKITKRGQNVTFRCDPISEHNRLYWYRQTLGQGPEFLTYFQNEAQLEKSRLLSDRFSAERPKGSFSTLEIQRTEQGDSAMYLCASSPLTPAKFYGYTFGSGTRLTVV.

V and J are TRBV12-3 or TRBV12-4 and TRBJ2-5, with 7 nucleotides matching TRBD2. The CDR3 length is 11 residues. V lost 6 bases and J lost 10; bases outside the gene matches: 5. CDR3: CASSPGEGQYF. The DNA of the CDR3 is TGTGCCAGCAGCCCCGGGGAGGGCCAGTACTTC.

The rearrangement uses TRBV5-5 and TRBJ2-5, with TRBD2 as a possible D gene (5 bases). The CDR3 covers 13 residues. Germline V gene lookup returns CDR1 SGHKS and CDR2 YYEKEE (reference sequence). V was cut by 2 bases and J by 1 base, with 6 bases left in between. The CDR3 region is CASSLGLQETQYF. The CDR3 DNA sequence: TGTGCCAGCAGCTTAGGACTCCAAGAGACCCAGTACTTC.

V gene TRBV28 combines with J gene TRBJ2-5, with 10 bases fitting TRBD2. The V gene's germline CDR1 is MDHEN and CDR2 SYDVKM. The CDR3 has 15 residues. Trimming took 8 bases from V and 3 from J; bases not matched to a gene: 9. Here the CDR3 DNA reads TGTGCCAGCGAATATGAGCTAGCGGGGGAAGAGACCCAGTACTTC. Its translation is CASEYELAGEETQYF.